This T cell receptor (beta chain) was sequenced for a study of CD8 T cells in Susac syndrome. High-throughput TCR beta sequencing covered peripheral CD8+ and CD4+ T cells. Trimming took 5 bases from V and 3 from J, leaving 17 bases between them. Germline-derived CDR1 and CDR2 are SEHNR and FQNEAQ (reference sequence). The CDR3 is 16 residues long. An amount of RNA that ranged from roughly 0.5 to 1 ug was reverse transcribed with random hexamers. The immunoSEQ assay covered 54 Vbeta and 13 Jbeta segments for CDR3. One entry per CDR3 protein results from TCRdb running MiXCR on the immunoSEQ multiplex PCR reads. The table includes 95,000 to 150,000 distinct CDR3 sequences, about 93% detected once.

The receptor was derived from a human donor in good health. The V and J genes are TRBV7-9 and TRBJ2-4; D ambiguous. Sequencing input: CD4+ T cells from PBMCs. This chain's CDR3 is CASSQGLGLDKNIQYF. The CDR3 DNA sequence: TGTGCCAGCAGCCAAGGTCTTGGTTTAGACAAAAACATTCAGTACTTC.